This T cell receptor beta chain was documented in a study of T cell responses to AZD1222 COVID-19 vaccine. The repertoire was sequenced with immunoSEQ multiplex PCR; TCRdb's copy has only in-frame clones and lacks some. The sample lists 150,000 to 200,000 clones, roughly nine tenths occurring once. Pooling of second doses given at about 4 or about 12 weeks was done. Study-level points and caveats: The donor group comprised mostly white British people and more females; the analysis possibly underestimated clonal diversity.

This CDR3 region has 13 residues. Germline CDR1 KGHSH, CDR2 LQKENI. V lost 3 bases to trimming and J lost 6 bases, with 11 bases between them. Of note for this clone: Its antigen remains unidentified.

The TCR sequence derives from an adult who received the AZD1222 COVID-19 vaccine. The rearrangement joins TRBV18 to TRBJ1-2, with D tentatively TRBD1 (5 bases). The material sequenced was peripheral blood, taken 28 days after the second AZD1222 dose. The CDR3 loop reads CASSPDMGHGYTF. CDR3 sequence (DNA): TGTGCCAGCTCACCGGACATGGGCCATGGCTACACCTTC.